The 3 T cell receptor beta chains given below trace back to one sample, sequenced in a study of CD8+ T cells in alopecia areata (dated by TCRdb to the late 2010s). Library construction relied on the immunoSEQ multiplex PCR assay. To provide template for TCR sequencing, every sample had RNA extracted and reverse transcribed into cDNA. TCRdb stores this immuneACCESS table with in-frame sequences only. Part of the clones is absent; in the studies checked, under half of the shortfall reflects unresolved V genes, and no reason is known for the rest. The table for this sample lists more than 95,000 clones; 55% of them were counted only once. The ten largest clonotypes hold about 9% of the sample. The specimen sequenced was CD4+ T cells sorted from blood. The receptors stem from a human donor in good health.

This clone was detected only a few times. The V and J genes are TRBV27 and TRBJ2-7; TRBD1 agrees at 7 bases. CDR1 MNHEY and CDR2 SMNVEV come from the germline V gene (reference sequence). Losses at the gene ends were 5 bases for V and 3 bases for J; bases not matched to a gene: 10. The CDR3 extends over 15 amino acids. CDR3 sequence reads: CASSHKGQEDYEQYF. The DNA of the CDR3 is TGTGCCAGCAGTCATAAAGGACAGGAAGACTACGAGCAGTACTTC.

This clone was recorded a few times. The genes are TRBV29-1 and TRBJ2-5; either TRBD1 or TRBD2 may fit D (7 bases each). V lost 6 bases and J 0 bases, leaving 17 bases between the germline ends. Germline-derived CDR1 and CDR2 are SQVTM and ANQGSEA. The CDR3 has 15 amino acids. The CDR3 here is CSVARGGTYQETQYF. The CDR3 nucleotides read TGCAGCGTGGCCAGGGGGGGGACATACCAAGAGACCCAGTACTTC.

In its sample, this clone was seen a few times. The CDR3 bases are TGTGCCTGGAAATGGGGCAGGGGGCTGGTTGGCTACACCTTC. Translation: CAWKWGRGLVGYTF. This chain links TRBV30 with TRBJ1-2, with TRBD1 matching over 8 bases. The J segment lost 7 bases and the V segment lost 4 bases, leaving 11 bases of the junction unmatched. Germline-derived CDR1 and CDR2 are GTSNPN and SVGIG (reference sequence). The CDR3 covers 14 residues.